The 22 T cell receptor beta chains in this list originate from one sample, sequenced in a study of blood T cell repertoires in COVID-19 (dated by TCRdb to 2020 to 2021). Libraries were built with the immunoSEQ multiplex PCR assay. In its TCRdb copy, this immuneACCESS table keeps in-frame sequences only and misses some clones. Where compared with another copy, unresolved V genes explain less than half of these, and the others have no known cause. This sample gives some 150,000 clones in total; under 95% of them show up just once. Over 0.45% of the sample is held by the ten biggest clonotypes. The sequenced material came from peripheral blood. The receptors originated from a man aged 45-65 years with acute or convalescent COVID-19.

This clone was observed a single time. The CDR3 sequence: CASSSQGRDEQYF. Written as DNA, the CDR3 is TGTGCCAGCAGTTCTCAGGGTCGGGACGAGCAGTACTTC. The chain uses TRBV27 and TRBJ2-7, with D possibly being TRBD1 (5 bases). Trimming cost V 4 bases and J 5 bases, with 12 bases left between them. Germline V gene lookup returns CDR1 MNHEY and CDR2 SMNVEV (reference sequence). The CDR3 covers 13 residues.

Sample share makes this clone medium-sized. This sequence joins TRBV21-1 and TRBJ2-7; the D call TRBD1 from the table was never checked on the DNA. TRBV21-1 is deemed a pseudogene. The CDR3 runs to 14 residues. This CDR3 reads CASSRGHSSYEQYV. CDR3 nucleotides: TGTGCCAGCAGCAGGGGACACAGCTCCTACGAGCAGTACGTC.

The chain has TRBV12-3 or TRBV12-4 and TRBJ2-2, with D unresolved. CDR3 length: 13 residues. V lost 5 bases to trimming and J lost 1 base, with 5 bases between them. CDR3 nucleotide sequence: TGTGCCAGCAGTGACAAGAACACCGGGGAGCTGTTTTTT. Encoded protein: CASSDKNTGELFF.

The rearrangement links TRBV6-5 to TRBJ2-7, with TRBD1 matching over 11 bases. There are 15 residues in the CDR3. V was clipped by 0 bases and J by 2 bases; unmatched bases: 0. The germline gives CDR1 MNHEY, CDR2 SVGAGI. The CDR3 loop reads CASSYSGQGAYEQYV. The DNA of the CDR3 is TGTGCCAGCAGTTACTCGGGACAGGGGGCCTACGAGCAGTACGTC.

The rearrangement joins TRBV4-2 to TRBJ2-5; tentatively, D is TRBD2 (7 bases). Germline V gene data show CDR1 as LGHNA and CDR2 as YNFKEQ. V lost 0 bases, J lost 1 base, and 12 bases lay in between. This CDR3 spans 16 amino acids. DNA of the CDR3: TGTGCCAGCAGCCAAGATCCGCGGGGGCCCCAAGAGACCCAGTACTTC. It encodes CASSQDPRGPQETQYF.

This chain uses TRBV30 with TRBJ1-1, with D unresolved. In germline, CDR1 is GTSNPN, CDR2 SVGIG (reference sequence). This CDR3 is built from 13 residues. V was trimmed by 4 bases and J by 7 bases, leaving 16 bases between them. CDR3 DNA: TGTGCCTGGATAAGAGCCAGTCGAGGTGAAGCTTTCTTT. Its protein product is CAWIRASRGEAFF.

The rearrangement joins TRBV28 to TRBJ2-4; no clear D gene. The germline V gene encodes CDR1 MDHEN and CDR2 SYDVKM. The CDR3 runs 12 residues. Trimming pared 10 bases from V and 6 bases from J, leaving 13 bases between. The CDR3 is CAIQDFGNIQYF. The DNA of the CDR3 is TGTGCCATCCAAGACTTCGGAAACATTCAGTACTTC.

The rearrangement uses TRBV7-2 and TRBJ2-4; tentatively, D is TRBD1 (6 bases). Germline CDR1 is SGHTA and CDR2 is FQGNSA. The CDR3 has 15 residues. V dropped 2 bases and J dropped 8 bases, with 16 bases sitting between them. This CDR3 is CASSLQRDPGDIQYF. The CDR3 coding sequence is TGTGCCAGCAGCTTACAGAGGGACCCAGGGGACATTCAGTACTTC.

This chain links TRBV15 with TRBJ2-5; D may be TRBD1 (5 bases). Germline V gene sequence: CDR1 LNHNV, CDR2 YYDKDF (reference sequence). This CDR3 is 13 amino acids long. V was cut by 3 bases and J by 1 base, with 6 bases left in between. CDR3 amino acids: CATSRTVQETQYF. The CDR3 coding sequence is TGTGCCACCAGCAGGACAGTCCAAGAGACCCAGTACTTC.

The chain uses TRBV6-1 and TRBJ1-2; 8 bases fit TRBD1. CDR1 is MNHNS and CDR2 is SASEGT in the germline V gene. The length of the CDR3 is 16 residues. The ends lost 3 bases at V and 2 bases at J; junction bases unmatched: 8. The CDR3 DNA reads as TGTGCCAGCAGTGACAGGACAGGGACGGGAAACTATGGCTACACCTTC. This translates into CASSDRTGTGNYGYTF.

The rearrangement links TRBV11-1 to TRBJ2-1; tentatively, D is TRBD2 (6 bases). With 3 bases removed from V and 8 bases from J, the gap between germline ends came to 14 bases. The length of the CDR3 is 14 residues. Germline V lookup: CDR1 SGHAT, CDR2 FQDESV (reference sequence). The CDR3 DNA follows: TGTGCCAGCAGCTTGCTAGCGCGCTTGGATGAGCAGTTCTTC. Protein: CASSLLARLDEQFF.

CDR3 amino acids: CAITTGPQGGEQFF. The CDR3 DNA reads as TGTGCCATTACGACAGGTCCTCAGGGTGGTGAGCAGTTCTTC. V gene TRBV10-3 combines with J gene TRBJ2-1; D may be TRBD1 (6 bases). The CDR3 contains 14 residues. The germline V gene encodes CDR1 ENHRY and CDR2 SYGVKD. V was pared by 9 bases and J by 9 bases, with 21 bases between.

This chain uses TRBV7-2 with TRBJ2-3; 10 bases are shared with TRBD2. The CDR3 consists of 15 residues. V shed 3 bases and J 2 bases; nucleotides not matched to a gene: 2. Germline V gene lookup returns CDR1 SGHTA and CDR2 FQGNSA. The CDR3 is CASSFLAGDTDTQYF. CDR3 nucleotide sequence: TGTGCCAGCAGCTTCCTAGCGGGGGACACAGATACGCAGTATTTT.

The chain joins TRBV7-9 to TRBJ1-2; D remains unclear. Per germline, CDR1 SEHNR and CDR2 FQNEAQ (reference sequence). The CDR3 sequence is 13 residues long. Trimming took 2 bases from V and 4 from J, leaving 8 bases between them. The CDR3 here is CASSLIGVYGYTF. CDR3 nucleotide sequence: TGTGCCAGCAGCTTAATCGGTGTCTATGGCTACACCTTC.

CDR3 bases: TGTGCCAGCAGCTTTAGCCCGGCAGGGGTTACCGGGGAGCTGTTTTTT. It specifies CASSFSPAGVTGELFF. J is TRBJ2-2 and V is TRBV7-9, with D possibly being TRBD1 (6 bases). The germline V gene encodes CDR1 SEHNR and CDR2 FQNEAQ (reference sequence). V dropped 3 bases and J dropped 5 bases, with 16 bases sitting between them. This CDR3 is built from 16 residues. Full variable domain (outside the CDR3, taken from reference TRBV7-9 and TRBJ2-2): DTGVSQNPRHKITKRGQNVTFRCDPISEHNRLYWYRQTLGQGPEFLTYFQNEAQLEKSRLLSDRFSAERPKGSFSTLEIQRTEQGDSAMYLCASSFSPAGVTGELFFGEGSRLTVL.

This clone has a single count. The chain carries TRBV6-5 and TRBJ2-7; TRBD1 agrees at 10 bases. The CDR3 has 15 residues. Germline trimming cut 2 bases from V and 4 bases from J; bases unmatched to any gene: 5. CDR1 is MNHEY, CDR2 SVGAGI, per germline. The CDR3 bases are TGTGCCAGCAGTTACGGCAGGACAGGGGGGTACGAGCAGTACTTC. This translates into CASSYGRTGGYEQYF.

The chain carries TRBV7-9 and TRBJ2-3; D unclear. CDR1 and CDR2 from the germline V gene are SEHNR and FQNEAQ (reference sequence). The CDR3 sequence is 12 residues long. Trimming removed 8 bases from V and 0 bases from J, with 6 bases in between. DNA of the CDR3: TGTGCCAGCGCGAGAAGCACAGATACGCAGTATTTT. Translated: CASARSTDTQYF.

The chain's CDR3 is CASRTSGHTDTQYF. The CDR3 DNA sequence: TGTGCCAGCAGGACTAGCGGCCACACAGATACGCAGTATTTT. The V and J genes are TRBV3-1 (or the pseudogene TRBV3-2) and TRBJ2-3; 9 nucleotides match TRBD2. This CDR3 is built from 14 residues. The junction had 3 bases not matched to a gene; V was cut back by 6 bases and J by 2 bases. Germline V gene data show CDR1 as LGHDT and CDR2 as YNNKEL (reference sequence).

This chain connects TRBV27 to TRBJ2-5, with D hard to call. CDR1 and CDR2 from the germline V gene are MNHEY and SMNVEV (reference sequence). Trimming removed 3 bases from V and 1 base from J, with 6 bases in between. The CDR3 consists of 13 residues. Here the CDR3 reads CASSFDTQETQYF. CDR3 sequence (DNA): TGTGCCAGCAGTTTCGACACCCAAGAGACCCAGTACTTC.

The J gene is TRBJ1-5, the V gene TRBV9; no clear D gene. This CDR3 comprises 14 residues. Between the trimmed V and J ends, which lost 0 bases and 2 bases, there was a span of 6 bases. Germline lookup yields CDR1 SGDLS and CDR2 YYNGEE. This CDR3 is CASSVGAGNQPQHF. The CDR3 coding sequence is TGTGCCAGCAGCGTAGGGGCAGGCAATCAGCCCCAGCATTTT.

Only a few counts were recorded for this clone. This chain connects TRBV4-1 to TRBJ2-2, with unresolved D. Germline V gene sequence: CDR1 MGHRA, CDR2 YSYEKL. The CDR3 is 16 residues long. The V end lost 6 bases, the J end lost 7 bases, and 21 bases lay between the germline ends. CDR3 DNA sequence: TGCGCCAGCAGACCCACAGACGGTACCTTCGGCGGGGAGCTGTTTTTT. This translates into CASRPTDGTFGGELFF.

Here the CDR3 reads CATSRGTDNSNQPQHF. CDR3 DNA: TGTGCCACCAGCAGAGGGACAGATAATAGCAATCAGCCCCAGCATTTT. V is TRBV15 and J is TRBJ1-5; D is possibly TRBD1 (6 bases). The CDR3 runs to 16 residues. V was clipped by 1 base and J by 0 bases, with 10 bases between them. The germline CDR1 and CDR2 sequences are LNHNV and YYDKDF (reference sequence).